The clone carrying this TCR beta chain was observed many times. The antigen remains undetermined. The data belong to a study of CD8 T cells in ankylosing spondylitis. Whole-study findings and limits: In peripheral blood, disease-linked CD8+ clones occurred at relatively low frequencies. According to the report, clones linked to the disease were significantly enriched in matched synovial fluid samples taken from ankylosing spondylitis patients. Some motif variants were previously reported in reactive arthritis synovial fluid and blood. What appeared characteristic of ankylosing spondylitis blood was a TCR beta motif of 7 or 8 highly homologous variants.

Molecular-barcoded quantitative 5'-RACE produced these TCR beta libraries. TCRdb fed the 5' RACE reads into MiXCR, producing one record per CDR3 protein. The sample contains some 220,000 distinct CDR3 sequences, about 7.3% of which appear only once. V dropped 5 bases and J dropped 5; count of bases not matched to a gene: 13. The CDR3 has 17 amino acids. The chain has TRBV12-3 or TRBV12-4 and TRBJ2-4, with TRBD1 identical over 9 bases. The sample comprised blood, either unsorted or a sorted T cell fraction (not recorded which). The TCR comes from a male donor with ankylosing spondylitis. The CDR3 region has the DNA TGTGCCAGCAGTAGAGTCCCCCCGGGACAGGGTGAAAACATTCAGTACTTC. It translates to CASSRVPPGQGENIQYF.